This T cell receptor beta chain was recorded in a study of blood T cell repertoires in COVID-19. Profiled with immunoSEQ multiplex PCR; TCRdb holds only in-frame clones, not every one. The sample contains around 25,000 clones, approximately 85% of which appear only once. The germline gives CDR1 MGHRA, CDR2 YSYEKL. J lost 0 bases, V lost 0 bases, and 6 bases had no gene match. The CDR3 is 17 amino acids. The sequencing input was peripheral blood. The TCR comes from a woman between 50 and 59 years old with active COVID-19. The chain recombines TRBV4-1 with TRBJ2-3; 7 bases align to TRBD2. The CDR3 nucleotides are TGCGCCAGCAGCCAAGAAACGGGAGGCTCTAGCACAGATACGCAGTATTTT. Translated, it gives CASSQETGGSSTDTQYF.